A selection of T cell receptor beta chains follows, all from one sample in a study of cytomegalovirus exposure and HLA in healthy donors. The method was immunoSEQ multiplex PCR; TCRdb's version includes in-frame clones alone and lacks a portion of them. Of tens of thousands of clones in the sample, just under 85% were seen once. The sequenced sample consisted of PBMCs. These receptors were taken from a man aged 50 or older in good health and CMV-seronegative. The CDR3 runs from the conserved cysteine through the conserved F or W. The D gene is left open where the match is weak. Clone size appears in some rows only: once, few, many, or a class for an expanded clone.

>TRBJ1-1|NA|TRBV19|few
CASRDAGAPSGGAFF
TGTGCCAGTAGGGATGCTGGCGCCCCGAGCGGGGGAGCTTTCTTT
>TRBJ2-3|TRBD1|TRBV19|NA
CASSIRQGGTDTQYF
TGTGCCAGTAGTATTAGGCAGGGGGGCACAGATACGCAGTATTTT
>TRBJ1-1|TRBD1|TRBV14|NA
CASSQRTGSGTEAFF
TGTGCCAGCAGCCAGCGGACAGGCTCCGGCACTGAAGCTTTCTTT
>TRBJ1-1|NA|TRBV7-8|NA
CASSLDTNTEAFF
TGTGCCAGCAGCTTGGACACAAACACTGAAGCTTTCTTT
>TRBJ2-2|NA|TRBV4-1|NA
CASSQHLHGQNTGELFF
TGCGCCAGCAGCCAACACCTCCATGGACAGAACACCGGGGAGCTGTTTTTT
>TRBJ1-1|TRBD1|TRBV6-5|few
CATIQGSTEAFF
TGTGCCACCATACAGGGGTCCACTGAAGCTTTCTTT
>TRBJ2-7|TRBD1|TRBV6-1|NA
CASSVEAGTGGEQYF
TGTGCCAGCAGTGTTGAGGCCGGGACAGGGGGCGAGCAGTACTTC
>TRBJ2-5|TRBD1|TRBV7-9|NA
CASSEGAHQETQYF
TGTGCCAGCTCAGAGGGGGCCCACCAAGAGACCCAGTACTTC
>TRBJ1-5|TRBD1|TRBV19|NA
CASSIRTGGSNQPQHF
TGTGCCAGTAGTATACGGACAGGGGGGAGCAATCAGCCCCAGCATTTT
>TRBJ1-6|TRBD1|TRBV27|NA
CASSLTPGGDYNSPLHF
TGTGCCAGCAGTTTAACTCCAGGGGGAGACTATAATTCACCCCTCCACTTT
>TRBJ1-1|TRBD1|TRBV10-3|few
CAISEDRGNTEAFF
TGTGCCATCAGTGAAGACAGGGGTAACACTGAAGCTTTCTTT
>TRBJ1-5|NA|TRBV27|NA
CASSLGGLHRQPQHF
TGTGCCAGCAGTTTAGGGGGCTTACATCGTCAGCCCCAGCATTTT
>TRBJ1-2|TRBD1|TRBV27|once
CASSIGRGQDGYTF
TGTGCCAGCAGTATCGGCAGGGGGCAGGATGGCTACACCTTC
>TRBJ2-2|TRBD1|TRBV7-6|NA
CASSRTGVNTGELFF
TGTGCCAGCAGCCGGACAGGAGTGAACACCGGGGAGCTGTTTTTT
>TRBJ1-4|NA|TRBV19|NA
CASKSGYDEKLFF
TGTGCCAGTAAATCGGGTTACGATGAAAAACTGTTTTTT
>TRBJ1-5|NA|TRBV2|once
CASSEDSANQPQHF
TGTGCCAGCAGTGAGGACAGTGCGAATCAGCCCCAGCATTTT
>TRBJ1-5|NA|TRBV7-2|NA
CASSLGRNQPQHF
TGTGCCAGCAGCTTAGGGCGGAATCAGCCCCAGCATTTT
>TRBJ1-2|NA|TRBV11-2|NA
CASSLGFQGQRYGYGYTF
TGTGCCAGCAGCTTAGGTTTTCAGGGTCAGAGATATGGCTATGGCTACACCTTC
>TRBJ2-1|TRBD2|TRBV15|once
CATSYLAGGSYNEQFF
TGTGCCACCAGCTATCTAGCGGGGGGATCCTACAATGAGCAGTTCTTC
>TRBJ1-6|TRBD1|TRBV7-4|NA
CASSRDSSYNSPLHF
TGTGCCAGCAGCCGGGACAGTTCCTATAATTCACCCCTCCACTTT
>TRBJ1-2|TRBD1|TRBV19|NA
CASFPGTGDNYGYTF
TGTGCCAGTTTTCCCGGGACAGGGGATAACTATGGCTACACCTTC
>TRBJ2-3|TRBD2|TRBV5-1|NA
CASSSQTSGGAGTQYF
TGCGCCAGCAGCTCTCAAACTAGCGGGGGGGCTGGTACGCAGTATTTT
>TRBJ2-5|NA|TRBV6-1|NA
CASTLKPGETQYF
TGTGCCAGCACTCTAAAGCCGGGTGAGACCCAGTACTTC
>TRBJ2-1|TRBD2|TRBV18|NA
CASSLAGGYNEQFF
TGTGCCAGCTCACTAGCGGGGGGTTACAATGAGCAGTTCTTC
>TRBJ2-6|NA|TRBV5-4|NA
CASSLGGTGANVLTF
TGTGCCAGCAGCCTGGGGGGCACTGGGGCCAACGTCCTGACTTTC
>TRBJ2-1|NA|TRBV5-1|NA
CASSPDTSSYNEQFF
TGCGCCAGCAGCCCTGACACGAGCTCCTACAATGAGCAGTTCTTC
>TRBJ1-2|NA|TRBV30|NA
CAWSVMGLSGRGYTF
TGTGCCTGGAGTGTAATGGGACTCTCTGGGAGAGGCTACACCTTC
>TRBJ2-5|NA|TRBV29-1|NA
CSVAAAGAPQETQYF
TGCAGCGTTGCGGCGGCGGGGGCCCCCCAAGAGACCCAGTACTTC
>TRBJ2-7|TRBD2|TRBV7-2|NA
CASSLAPSGVSEQYF
TGTGCCAGCAGCTTAGCCCCTAGCGGGGTCAGCGAGCAGTACTTC
>TRBJ1-1|NA|TRBV4-3|NA
CASSQDIGHGAFF
TGCGCCAGCAGCCAAGATATCGGCCACGGGGCTTTCTTT
>TRBJ1-1|NA|TRBV15|NA
CATRGGRPMNTEAFF
TGTGCCACTCGGGGGGGCAGACCCATGAACACTGAAGCTTTCTTT
>TRBJ2-7|TRBD1|TRBV7-2|NA
CASSITGTAPLEQYF
TGTGCCAGCAGCATAACCGGGACAGCACCCCTGGAGCAGTACTTC
>TRBJ1-3|NA|TRBV2|NA
CASSDEGNTIYF
TGTGCCAGCAGTGATGAGGGAAACACCATATATTTT